These T cell receptor beta chains were read from a single sample in a study of T cells in narcolepsy. The protocol was immunoSEQ multiplex PCR, while the TCRdb copy is restricted to in-frame clones and leaves out a portion. The sample lists tens of thousands of clones; roughly 77% were seen once. The specimen sequenced was memory (CD45RA-) CD4+ T cells from blood. These receptor sequences come from a human donor in good health. CDR3s include the opening cysteine and the closing phenylalanine or tryptophan. D genes are given only for firm matches. Expanded clones get a size class; other rows say once, few or many, or leave the size out.

>NA|NA|TRBJ2-5|TRBV7-2
TGTGCCAGCAGCTTAACGAGGGAGGAGACCCAGTACTTC
CASSLTREETQYF
>NA|TRBD2|TRBJ2-1|TRBV2
TGTGCCAGCAGTGGACGGGGGGGGTTTAATGAGCAGTTCTTC
CASSGRGGFNEQFF
>NA|NA|TRBJ1-2|TRBV4-2
TGTGCCAGCAGCCACGAACAACTCGCGGGTGGCTACACCTTC
CASSHEQLAGGYTF
>NA|TRBD1|TRBJ1-1|TRBV18
TGTGCCAGCTCACCCGGACAGGCCATGAACACTGAAGCTTTCTTT
CASSPGQAMNTEAFF
>NA|NA|TRBJ2-7|TRBV5-5
TGTGCCAGCAGCCGGGGGACGAGGGGCGCCGAGCAGTACTTC
CASSRGTRGAEQYF
>once|NA|TRBJ1-4|TRBV10-3
TGTGCCACCGCCCCCCTTCTTCCGGGGAGTAATGAAAAACTGTTTTTT
CATAPLLPGSNEKLFF
>NA|NA|TRBJ2-6|TRBV1
TGCACCAGCAGGGTGAGCCGTTGTGCACAAAGTCGGGCCAACGTCCTGACTTTC
CTSRVSRCAQSRANVLTF
>NA|NA|TRBJ1-5|TRBV4-2
TGTGCCAGCAGCCAAGACGACAGTCCAGAAGGCAATCAGCCCCAGCATTTT
CASSQDDSPEGNQPQHF
>NA|NA|TRBJ2-1|TRBV5-1
TGCGCCAGCAGACTAAATGGGCGGGGCAATGAGCAGTTCTTC
CASRLNGRGNEQFF
>NA|NA|TRBJ2-2|TRBV7-2
TGTGCCAGCAGCTTATCCAGCGCGAACACCGGGGAGCTGTTTTTT
CASSLSSANTGELFF
>NA|NA|TRBJ1-1|TRBV6-5
TGTGCCAGCAGTAAACAGGGTATGAACACTGAAGCTTTCTTT
CASSKQGMNTEAFF
>NA|NA|TRBJ2-2|TRBV30
TGTGCCTGGAGTGACCGGGGGTACGGGGAGCTGTTTTTT
CAWSDRGYGELFF
>NA|TRBD1|TRBJ1-3|TRBV4-3
TGCGCCAGCAGCCAAGAAACAGGGGCTGGAAACACCATATATTTT
CASSQETGAGNTIYF
>NA|TRBD1|TRBJ1-4|TRBV18
TGTGCCAGCTCACCCTCCTCGGGGACAGGTTGGGAAAAACTGTTTTTT
CASSPSSGTGWEKLFF
>NA|NA|TRBJ1-5|TRBV27
TGTGCCAGCAGTTCATCTCCTCGTCAGCCCCAGCATTTT
CASSSSPRQPQHF
>NA|TRBD2|TRBJ2-1|TRBV6-6
TGTGCCAGCAGTTACGGGCGGCCGGGACTAGCGGAAGAGCAGTTCTTC
CASSYGRPGLAEEQFF
>NA|NA|TRBJ1-5|TRBV2
TGTGCCAGCAGAGATGCGGGGGTCTATCAGCCCCAGCATTTT
CASRDAGVYQPQHF
>few|NA|TRBJ1-4|TRBV6-1
TGTGCCAGCAGTGGGAGGGAAAAACTGTTTTTT
CASSGREKLFF
>few|NA|TRBJ1-1|TRBV19
TGTGCCAGTAGTATTCCAGGGGTGGACACTGAAGCTTTCTTT
CASSIPGVDTEAFF
>NA|TRBD2|TRBJ2-1|TRBV15
TGTGCCACCAATAAGGGGGGGACTAGCGGTTTATACAATGAGCAGTTCTTC
CATNKGGTSGLYNEQFF
>few|NA|TRBJ2-3|TRBV14
TGTGCCAGCAGCCCCTCACTAGGTACGCAGTATTTT
CASSPSLGTQYF
>NA|NA|TRBJ2-7|TRBV4-3
TGCGCCAGCAGCCAAGAGTTGATAACCGAGCAGTACTTC
CASSQELITEQYF
>NA|TRBD2|TRBJ2-5|TRBV7-7
TGTGCTATCGGACTAGCGGTACCGGGAACCCAGTACTTC
CAIGLAVPGTQYF
>NA|NA|TRBJ2-7|TRBV9
TGTGCCAGCAGCGTAAGGGCGGACTCCTACGAGCAGTACTTC
CASSVRADSYEQYF
>NA|NA|TRBJ1-6|TRBV2
TGTGCCAGCAGTGTCGGGAGCTCCTATAATTCACCCCTCCACTTT
CASSVGSSYNSPLHF
>few|TRBD2|TRBJ2-3|TRBV14
TGTGCCAGCAGCCCCCTGGAGGTCCTAGCGGGAGGTACGCAGTATTTT
CASSPLEVLAGGTQYF
>NA|NA|TRBJ2-7|TRBV2
TGTGCCAGCAGTTTCGACTACGAGCAGTACTTC
CASSFDYEQYF
>NA|NA|TRBJ1-2|TRBV5-4
TGTGCCAGCTCCCTCCTCGGGCGGATCCCTAGCTACTATGGCTACACCTTC
CASSLLGRIPSYYGYTF
>NA|NA|TRBJ1-1|TRBV6-9
TGTGCCAGCAGTTATTTCGGGAGAATGAACACTGAAGCTTTCTTT
CASSYFGRMNTEAFF
>NA|NA|TRBJ2-2|TRBV12-5
TGTGCTAGTGGTCTCCCCCTCGGGGAGCTGTTTTTT
CASGLPLGELFF
>NA|NA|TRBJ1-5|TRBV7-8
TGTGCCAGCAGCTTAGTTCAGACCGGCAATCAGCCCCAGCATTTT
CASSLVQTGNQPQHF
>few|NA|TRBJ1-1|TRBV19
TGTGCCAGTCGGGCGGGGGGTGGAGGCACTGAAGCTTTCTTT
CASRAGGGGTEAFF
>NA|TRBD1|TRBJ2-3|TRBV18
TGTGCCAGCTCACCACCCGGGACAGGTCTAGGGACGCAGTATTTT
CASSPPGTGLGTQYF
>NA|TRBD1|TRBJ2-2|TRBV5-1
TGCGCCAGCAGACGCGACAGGGCGGACACCGGGGAGCTGTTTTTT
CASRRDRADTGELFF
>NA|NA|TRBJ2-7|TRBV7-6
TGTGCCAGCAGCTTAGCCACCGGACAGTCCAACGAGCAGTACTTC
CASSLATGQSNEQYF
>NA|TRBD2|TRBJ2-3|TRBV19
TGTGCCAGTAGTCGGGGGCGGCGGGAGGGCTTAGATACGCAGTATTTT
CASSRGRREGLDTQYF
>NA|TRBD1|TRBJ2-4|TRBV7-2
TGTGCCAGCAGAAGACAGGGCGAAAACATTCAGTACTTC
CASRRQGENIQYF
>few|TRBD1|TRBJ1-2|TRBV30
TGTGCCTGGACAGGGGGCATGGGGTTGAGGGGCTACACCTTC
CAWTGGMGLRGYTF
>NA|TRBD1|TRBJ2-3|TRBV2
TGTGCCAGCAGCGACAGGGGGATGACAGATACGCAGTATTTT
CASSDRGMTDTQYF
>NA|NA|TRBJ2-7|TRBV6-5
TGTGCCAGCAGTTCCCCAATGGGGTACGAGCAGTACTTC
CASSSPMGYEQYF
>NA|NA|TRBJ2-3|TRBV11-3
TGTGCCAGCAGCTTAGGAGGGACCTACACAGATACGCAGTATTTT
CASSLGGTYTDTQYF
>NA|NA|TRBJ1-4|TRBV6-5
TGTGCCAGCAGATCCGTCCCTTCTAATGAAAAACTGTTTTTT
CASRSVPSNEKLFF
>NA|NA|TRBJ1-1|TRBV29-1
TGCAGCGTTGTTCCCATGAACACTGAAGCTTTCTTT
CSVVPMNTEAFF
>NA|NA|TRBJ2-5|TRBV5-6
TGTGCCAGCAGCTTCCGACTTAGTGGAGGGCGCCAAGAGACCCAGTACTTC
CASSFRLSGGRQETQYF
>few|NA|TRBJ2-1|TRBV5-6
TGTGCCAGCAGCTTGGGCTTCGGGGCCTCGGCTGAGCAGTTCTTC
CASSLGFGASAEQFF
>NA|NA|TRBJ1-2|TRBV9
TGTGCCAGCAGCGCACACTCCACGTTATATAACTATGGCTACACCTTC
CASSAHSTLYNYGYTF
>few|NA|TRBJ1-2|TRBV4-1
TGCGCCAGCAGCCAAGGGGGCTTTGTCTATGGCTACACCTTC
CASSQGGFVYGYTF
>NA|NA|TRBJ2-5|TRBV27
TGTGCCAGCAGTTTCGACCCCAGGGGGGGTGAGACCCAGTACTTC
CASSFDPRGGETQYF
>NA|TRBD1|TRBJ1-1|TRBV11-1
TGTGCCAGCAGGGACCCCGGGACAGGCGTCGACACTGAAGCTTTCTTT
CASRDPGTGVDTEAFF
>NA|TRBD2|TRBJ2-1|TRBV7-3
TGTGCCAGCAGCCAAGGGGGCCCGACTAGCGGGGGCCAAAATGAGCAGTTCTTC
CASSQGGPTSGGQNEQFF
>once|NA|TRBJ2-7|TRBV29-1
TGCAGCGTTGATAGCGGATCAACCGACCACGAGCAGTACTTC
CSVDSGSTDHEQYF
>NA|NA|TRBJ1-2|TRBV29-1
TGCAGCGTCGGACGGGCCGATGGCTACACCTTC
CSVGRADGYTF
>NA|TRBD1|TRBJ1-2|TRBV6-1
TGTGCCAGCGGATTGAGACAGGGTCTCAGCTACACCTTC
CASGLRQGLSYTF
>NA|TRBD1|TRBJ1-6|TRBV27
TGTGCCAGCAGTTTCTCAGGGGGCGGGTCACCCCTCCACTTT
CASSFSGGGSPLHF
>NA|NA|TRBJ2-3|TRBV7-6
TGTGCCAGCAGCTTAGCCGGTAGCACAGATACGCAGTATTTT
CASSLAGSTDTQYF
>once|TRBD1|TRBJ1-5|TRBV2
TGTGCCAGCAGCGGACAGGGGGGAGGGAATCAGCCCCAGCATTTT
CASSGQGGGNQPQHF